Detailed here is one T cell receptor beta chain. Its antigen is currently unknown. This specimen belongs to a study of T cells in Graves' hyperthyroidism and ophthalmopathy. Study outcomes and limitations: A 13 V-J signature model discriminated ophthalmopathy versus stable hyperthyroidism.

Trimming took 4 bases from V and 5 from J, leaving 13 bases between them. CDR3 length: 13 amino acids. In germline, CDR1 is SGHDT, CDR2 YYEEEE. From RNA transcripts, TCR beta CDR3 regions were amplified. First-round RT-PCR of the TCR CDR3 relied on the HTBI primer set. TCRdb processed the multiplex PCR reads anew with MiXCR; each CDR3 protein has one entry. The table records about 640,000 distinct CDR3 sequences, around 20% of them present only once. Lactation, pregnancy, other autoimmune disease or uncontrolled infection led to exclusion of patients. The rearrangement joins TRBV5-6 to TRBJ2-7; D is perhaps TRBD2 (5 bases). Sequencing was done on a sample of blood. The receptor comes from a man in his thirties or forties with Graves' ophthalmopathy. This chain's CDR3 is CASSGRRAHEQYF. CDR3 sequence (DNA): TGTGCCAGCAGCGGTAGGCGGGCCCACGAGCAGTACTTC.